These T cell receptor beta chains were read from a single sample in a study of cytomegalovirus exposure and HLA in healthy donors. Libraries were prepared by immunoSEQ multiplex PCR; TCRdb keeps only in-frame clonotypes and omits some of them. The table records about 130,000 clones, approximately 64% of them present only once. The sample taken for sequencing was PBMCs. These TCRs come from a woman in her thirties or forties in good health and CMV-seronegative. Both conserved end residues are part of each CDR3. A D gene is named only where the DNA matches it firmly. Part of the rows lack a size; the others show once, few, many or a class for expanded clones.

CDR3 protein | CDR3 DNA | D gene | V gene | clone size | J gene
CASSIGTGEYEQYF | TGTGCCAGTAGTATTGGGACAGGTGAATACGAGCAGTACTTC | TRBD1 | TRBV19 | few | TRBJ2-7
CAWSVTPAGNTEAFF | TGTGCCTGGAGTGTAACCCCTGCCGGGAACACTGAAGCTTTCTTT | NA | TRBV30 | NA | TRBJ1-1
CASSPGVGNQPQHF | TGTGCCAGCTCCCCGGGGGTCGGCAATCAGCCCCAGCATTTT | NA | TRBV18 | once | TRBJ1-5
CASSSQGGSTEAFF | TGCGCCAGCAGCTCACAGGGGGGTAGTACTGAAGCTTTCTTT | TRBD1 | TRBV5-1 | NA | TRBJ1-1
CASSRTGRYGDEAFF | TGTGCCAGTAGCAGGACAGGGAGGTATGGGGATGAAGCTTTCTTT | TRBD1 | TRBV19 | NA | TRBJ1-1
CASSFLRGEGDTEAFF | TGTGCCAGCAGCTTCCTCCGGGGGGAGGGGGACACTGAAGCTTTCTTT | NA | TRBV5-5 | NA | TRBJ1-1
CATRGSGGQYEQYF | TGTGCCACCCGGGGTAGCGGGGGGCAATACGAGCAGTACTTC | TRBD2 | TRBV28 | NA | TRBJ2-7
CASSPDRGRGSPLHF | TGCGCCAGCAGCCCGGACAGGGGGCGAGGATCACCCCTCCACTTT | TRBD1 | TRBV4-3 | NA | TRBJ1-6
CASSNGGDYEQYF | TGTGCCAGCTCCAATGGTGGAGACTACGAGCAGTACTTC | NA | TRBV18 | once | TRBJ2-7
CAWRTRVDTEAFF | TGTGCCTGGAGGACCCGGGTAGACACTGAAGCTTTCTTT | NA | TRBV30 | NA | TRBJ1-1
CASSEGRGGTDTQYF | TGTGCCAGTAGTGAAGGCAGGGGAGGCACAGATACGCAGTATTTT | NA | TRBV19 | NA | TRBJ2-3
CASSPTSGGLGSTDTQYF | TGTGCCAGCAGCCCTACTAGCGGGGGGCTGGGAAGCACAGATACGCAGTATTTT | TRBD2 | TRBV7-3 | NA | TRBJ2-3
CASSQGAYNQPQHF | TGCGCCAGCAGCCAAGGGGCGTACAATCAGCCCCAGCATTTT | NA | TRBV4-1 | NA | TRBJ1-5
CASSSPGTGVYGYTF | TGTGCCAGCAGCTCACCCGGGACAGGGGTCTATGGCTACACCTTC | TRBD1 | TRBV7-9 | NA | TRBJ1-2
CAWRGAAVYGYTF | TGTGCCTGGAGAGGGGCGGCAGTCTATGGCTACACCTTC | NA | TRBV30 | NA | TRBJ1-2
CASSPGQALDTEAFF | TGCGCCAGCAGCCCAGGACAGGCTCTAGACACTGAAGCTTTCTTT | TRBD1 | TRBV5-1 | few | TRBJ1-1
CASSQSNQISNQPQHF | TGCGCCAGCAGTCAATCGAACCAGATTAGCAATCAGCCCCAGCATTTT | NA | TRBV23-1 | NA | TRBJ1-5
CASSVGPIAGGPETQYF | TGTGCCAGCAGCGTAGGCCCAATAGCGGGGGGGCCAGAGACCCAGTACTTC | TRBD2 | TRBV9 | few | TRBJ2-5
CATSRSLLEETQYF | TGTGCCACCAGCAGATCCTTACTAGAAGAGACCCAGTACTTC | NA | TRBV15 | NA | TRBJ2-5
CASSEQAGSYEQYF | TGTGCCAGCAGCGAGCAGGCGGGCTCCTACGAGCAGTACTTC | NA | TRBV9 | NA | TRBJ2-7
CASSLSLPGQGNYGYTF | TGTGCCAGCAGTTTATCCCTCCCCGGACAGGGTAACTATGGCTACACCTTC | TRBD1 | TRBV28 | NA | TRBJ1-2
CASSITPGQTVEKLFF | TGTGCCAGTAGTATTACGCCGGGACAGACGGTTGAAAAACTGTTTTTT | TRBD1 | TRBV19 | few | TRBJ1-4
CASSPTTLGSPFF | TGTGCCAGCAGCCCCACGACACTAGGATCACCGTTCTTC | NA | TRBV7-2 | NA | TRBJ2-1
CASSAQGSEQYF | TGTGCCAGCAGTGCCCAGGGGAGCGAGCAGTACTTC | NA | TRBV27 | NA | TRBJ2-7